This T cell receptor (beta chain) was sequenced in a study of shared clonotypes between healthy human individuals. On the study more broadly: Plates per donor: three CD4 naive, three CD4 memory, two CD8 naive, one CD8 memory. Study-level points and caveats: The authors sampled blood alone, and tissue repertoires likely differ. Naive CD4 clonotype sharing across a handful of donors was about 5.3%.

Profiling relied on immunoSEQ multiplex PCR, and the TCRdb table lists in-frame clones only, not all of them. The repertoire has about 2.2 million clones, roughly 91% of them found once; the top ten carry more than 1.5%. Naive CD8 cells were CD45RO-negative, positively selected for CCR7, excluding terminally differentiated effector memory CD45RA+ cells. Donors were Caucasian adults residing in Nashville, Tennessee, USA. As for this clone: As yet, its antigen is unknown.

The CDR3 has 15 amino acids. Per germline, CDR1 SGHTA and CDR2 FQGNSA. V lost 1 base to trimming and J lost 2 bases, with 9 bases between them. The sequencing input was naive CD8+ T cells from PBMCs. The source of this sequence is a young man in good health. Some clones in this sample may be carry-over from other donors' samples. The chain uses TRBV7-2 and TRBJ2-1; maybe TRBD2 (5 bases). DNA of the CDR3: TGTGCCAGCAGCTTAGGAGGGAGCCCCTACAATGAGCAGTTCTTC. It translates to CASSLGGSPYNEQFF.